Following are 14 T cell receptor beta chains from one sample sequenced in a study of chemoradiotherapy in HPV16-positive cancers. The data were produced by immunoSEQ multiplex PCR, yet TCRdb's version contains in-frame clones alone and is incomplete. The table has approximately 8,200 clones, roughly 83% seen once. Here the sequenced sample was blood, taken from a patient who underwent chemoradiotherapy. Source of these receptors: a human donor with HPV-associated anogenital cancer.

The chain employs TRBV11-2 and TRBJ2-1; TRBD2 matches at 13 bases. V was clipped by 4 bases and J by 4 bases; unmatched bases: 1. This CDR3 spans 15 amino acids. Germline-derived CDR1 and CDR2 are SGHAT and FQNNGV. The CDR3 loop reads CASSSGLAGYNEQFF. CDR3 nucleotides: TGTGCCAGCAGCTCGGGACTAGCGGGGTACAATGAGCAGTTCTTC.

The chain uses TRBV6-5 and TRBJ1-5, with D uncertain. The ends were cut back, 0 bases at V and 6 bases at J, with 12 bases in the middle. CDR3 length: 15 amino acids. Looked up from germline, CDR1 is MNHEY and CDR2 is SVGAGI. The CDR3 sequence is CASSYSAARGQPQHF. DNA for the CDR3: TGTGCCAGCAGTTACTCGGCAGCCCGGGGTCAGCCCCAGCATTTT.

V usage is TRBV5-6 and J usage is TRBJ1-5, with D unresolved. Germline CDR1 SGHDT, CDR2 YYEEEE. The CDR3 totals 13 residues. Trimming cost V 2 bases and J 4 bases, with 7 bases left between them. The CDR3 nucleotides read TGTGCCAGCAGCTTTGCGGGAAATCAGCCCCAGCATTTT. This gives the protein CASSFAGNQPQHF.

The CDR3 region is CASSARQGIFSGNTIYF. The CDR3 coding sequence is TGTGCCAGCAGTGCCCGACAGGGGATTTTCTCTGGAAACACCATATATTTT. This chain joins TRBV6-1 and TRBJ1-3, with 8 positions matching TRBD1. The germline gives CDR1 MNHNS, CDR2 SASEGT. The V gene end was trimmed by 4 bases and the J gene end by 0 bases; junction bases not matched to a gene: 8. This CDR3 has 17 residues.

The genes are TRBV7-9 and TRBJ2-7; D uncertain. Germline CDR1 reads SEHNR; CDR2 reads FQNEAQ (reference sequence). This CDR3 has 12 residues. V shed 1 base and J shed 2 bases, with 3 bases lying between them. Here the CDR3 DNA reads TGTGCCAGCAGCTTAGTGCCCTACGAGCAGTACTTC. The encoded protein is CASSLVPYEQYF.

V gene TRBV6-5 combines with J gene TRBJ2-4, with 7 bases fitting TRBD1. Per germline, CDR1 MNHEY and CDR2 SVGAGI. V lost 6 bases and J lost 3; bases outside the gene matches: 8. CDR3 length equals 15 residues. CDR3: CASSLTGAHKNIQYF. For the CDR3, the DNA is TGTGCCAGCAGCCTTACAGGGGCACACAAAAACATTCAGTACTTC.

The CDR3 loop is CASSLQGSSYEQYF. The DNA for the CDR3 is TGTGCCAGCAGTTTACAGGGTAGTTCCTACGAGCAGTACTTC. This chain connects TRBV6-1 to TRBJ2-7; D possibly corresponds to TRBD1 (6 bases). The CDR3 totals 14 residues. Germline assignment: CDR1 MNHNS and CDR2 SASEGT. Trimming removed 5 bases at V and 1 base at J, with 12 bases between.

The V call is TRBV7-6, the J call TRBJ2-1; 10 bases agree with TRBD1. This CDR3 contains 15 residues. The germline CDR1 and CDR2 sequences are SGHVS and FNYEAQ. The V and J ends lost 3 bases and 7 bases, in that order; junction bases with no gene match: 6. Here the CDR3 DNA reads TGTGCCAGCAGCTTGACCGGGACAGGGGAAAATGAGCAGTTCTTC. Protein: CASSLTGTGENEQFF. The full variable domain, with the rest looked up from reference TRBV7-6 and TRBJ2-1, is GAGVSQSPRYKVTKRGQDVALRCDPISGHVSLYWYRQALGQGPEFLTYFNYEAQQDKSGLPNDRFSAERPEGSISTLTIQRTEQRDSAMYRCASSLTGTGENEQFFGPGTRLTVL.

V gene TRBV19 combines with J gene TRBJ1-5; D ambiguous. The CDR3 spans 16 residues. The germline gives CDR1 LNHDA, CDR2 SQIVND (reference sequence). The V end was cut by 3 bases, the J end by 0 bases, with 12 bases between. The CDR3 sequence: CASSITPGLSNQPQHF. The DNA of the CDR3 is TGTGCCAGTAGTATTACTCCGGGTCTTAGCAATCAGCCCCAGCATTTT.

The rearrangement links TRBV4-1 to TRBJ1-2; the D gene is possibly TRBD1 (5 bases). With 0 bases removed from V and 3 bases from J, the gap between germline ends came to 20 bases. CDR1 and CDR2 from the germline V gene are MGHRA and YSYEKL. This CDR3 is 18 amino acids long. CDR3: CASSQDPQGTLSHYGYTF. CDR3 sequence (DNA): TGCGCCAGCAGCCAAGATCCTCAGGGTACCCTTTCACACTATGGCTACACCTTC.

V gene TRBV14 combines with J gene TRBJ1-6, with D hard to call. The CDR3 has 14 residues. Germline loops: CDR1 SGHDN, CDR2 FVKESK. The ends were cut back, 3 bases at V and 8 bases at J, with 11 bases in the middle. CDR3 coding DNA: TGTGCCAGCAGCCACCAAGATTTCGATTCACCCCTCCACTTT. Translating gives CASSHQDFDSPLHF.

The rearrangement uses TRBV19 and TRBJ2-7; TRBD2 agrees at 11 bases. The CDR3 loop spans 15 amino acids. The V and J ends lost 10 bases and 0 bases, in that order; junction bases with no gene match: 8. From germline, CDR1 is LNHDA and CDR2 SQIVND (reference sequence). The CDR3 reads CATATSGESSYEQYF. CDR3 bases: TGTGCCACCGCGACTAGCGGGGAGAGCTCCTACGAGCAGTACTTC.

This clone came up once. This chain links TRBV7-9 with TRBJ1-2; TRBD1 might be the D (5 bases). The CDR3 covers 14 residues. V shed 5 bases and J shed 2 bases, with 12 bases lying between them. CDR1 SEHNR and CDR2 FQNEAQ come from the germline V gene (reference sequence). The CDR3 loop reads CASSPGPFNYGYTF. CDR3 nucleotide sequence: TGTGCCAGCAGCCCGGGACCCTTCAACTATGGCTACACCTTC.

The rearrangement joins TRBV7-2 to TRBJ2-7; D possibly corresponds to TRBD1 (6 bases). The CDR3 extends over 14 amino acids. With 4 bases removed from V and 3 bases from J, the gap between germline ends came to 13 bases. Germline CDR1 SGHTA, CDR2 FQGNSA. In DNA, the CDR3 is TGTGCCAGCAGCTCCCGGGACACGTACTACGAGCAGTACTTC. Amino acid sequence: CASSSRDTYYEQYF.